The entry below describes one TCR beta chain. Its antigen is undetermined. This entry comes from a study of T cell repertoires in cytomegalovirus infection. Background on the study: Alongside well-studied HLA-B-restricted CMV epitopes, recently identified HLA-C-restricted CMV epitopes were also used. Carrying CMV and the relevant HLA type showed in public TCR beta signatures.

Study-level points and caveats: Cumulative frequency of public TCR beta families picked out carriers of CMV plus the relevant HLA.

From the reads, TCRdb called clonotypes with MiXCR, one entry per CDR3 protein. Of about 58,000 distinct CDR3 sequences listed, roughly a fifth are singletons. The origin of this receptor is a human donor in good health (CMV status not recorded). Some clones in this sample may be carry-over from other donors' samples. The sequencing here drew on CD8+ T cells from cultured PBMCs, taken from culture after CMV antigen stimulation.

The CDR3 DNA reads TGTGCCAGCACCTGGGGTGATTCCTACGAGCAGTACTTC. Protein sequence: CASTWGDSYEQYF. The chain joins TRBV6-5 to TRBJ2-7; D not resolved. CDR1 is MNHEY, CDR2 SVGAGI, per germline. The CDR3 contains 13 residues. V was cut by 7 bases and J by 1 base, with 11 bases left in between.